This TCR beta chain appears in the sequencing data of a study of cytomegalovirus exposure and HLA in healthy donors. Overall study findings and caveats: A previous analysis found most TCR beta V segments productive roughly 90% or roughly 30% of the time. Later analysis demonstrated an association between a missense DCLRE1C variant and TCR beta V- and J-gene trimming. There were 150 to 200 TCR beta chains listed as cytomegalovirus-associated.

Notes on this clone: No antigen is known for it.

Amplification used 60 Vbeta primers and 13 Jbeta primers. The method was immunoSEQ multiplex PCR; TCRdb's version includes in-frame clones alone and lacks a portion of them. The sample has about 130,000 clones; about 74% are singletons. CDR1 SGHVS and CDR2 FNYEAQ come from the germline V gene. The CDR3 length is 14 residues. With 5 bases removed from V and 3 bases from J, the gap between germline ends came to 13 bases. The sample consisted of PBMCs. The chain recombines TRBV7-6 with TRBJ1-1, with D maybe TRBD1 (5 bases). This TCR came from a woman aged 55-69 years in good health and CMV-seronegative. The CDR3 region has the DNA TGTGCCAGCAGCCGGAGGGGCGAACACACTGAAGCTTTCTTT. Amino acid sequence: CASSRRGEHTEAFF.